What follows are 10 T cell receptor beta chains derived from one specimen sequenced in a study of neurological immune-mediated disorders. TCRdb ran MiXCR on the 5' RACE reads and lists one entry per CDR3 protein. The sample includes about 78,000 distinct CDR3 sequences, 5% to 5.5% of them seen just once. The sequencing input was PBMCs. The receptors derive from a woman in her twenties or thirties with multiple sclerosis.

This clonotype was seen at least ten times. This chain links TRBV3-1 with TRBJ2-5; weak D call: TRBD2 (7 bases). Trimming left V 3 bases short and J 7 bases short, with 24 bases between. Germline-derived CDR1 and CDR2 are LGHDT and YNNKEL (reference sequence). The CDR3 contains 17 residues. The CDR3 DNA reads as TGTGCCAGCAGCCAGTCTCGACTAGCAGGGGACCCTGGGACCCAGTACTTC. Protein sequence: CASSQSRLAGDPGTQYF.

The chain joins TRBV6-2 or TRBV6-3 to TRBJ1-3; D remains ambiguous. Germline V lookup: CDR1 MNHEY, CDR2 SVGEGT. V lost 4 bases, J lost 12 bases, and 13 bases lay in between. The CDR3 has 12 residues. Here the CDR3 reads CASSFTVAGIYF. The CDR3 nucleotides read TGTGCCAGCAGTTTTACCGTAGCCGGCATATATTTT.

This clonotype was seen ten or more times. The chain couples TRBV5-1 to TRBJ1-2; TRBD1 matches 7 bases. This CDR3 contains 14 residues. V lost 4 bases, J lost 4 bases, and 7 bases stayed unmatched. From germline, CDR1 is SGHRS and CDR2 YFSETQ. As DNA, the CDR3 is TGCGCCAGCAGCACAGGGGATCACGGCTATGGCTACACCTTC. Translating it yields CASSTGDHGYGYTF.

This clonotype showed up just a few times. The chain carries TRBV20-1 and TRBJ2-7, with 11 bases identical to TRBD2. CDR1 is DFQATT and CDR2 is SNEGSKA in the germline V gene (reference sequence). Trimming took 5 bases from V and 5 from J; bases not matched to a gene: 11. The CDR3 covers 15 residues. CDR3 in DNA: TGCAGTGCTGACCCCGCGCTACTAGCGGGAGACGAGCAGTACTTC. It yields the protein CSADPALLAGDEQYF.

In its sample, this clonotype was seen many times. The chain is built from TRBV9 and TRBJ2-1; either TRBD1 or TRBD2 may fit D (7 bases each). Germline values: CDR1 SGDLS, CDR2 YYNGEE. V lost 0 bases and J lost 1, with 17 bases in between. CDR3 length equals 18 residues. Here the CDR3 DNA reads TGTGCCAGCAGCGTAGCTTTTTCAGGGGGGGCGTCCTACAATGAGCAGTTCTTC. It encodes CASSVAFSGGASYNEQFF.

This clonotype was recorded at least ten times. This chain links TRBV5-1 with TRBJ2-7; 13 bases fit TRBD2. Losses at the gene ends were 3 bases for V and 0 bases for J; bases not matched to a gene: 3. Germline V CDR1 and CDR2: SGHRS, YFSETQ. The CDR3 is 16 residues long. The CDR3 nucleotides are TGCGCCAGCAGCTCCGGGACTAGCGGGATCTCCTACGAGCAGTACTTC. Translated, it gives CASSSGTSGISYEQYF.

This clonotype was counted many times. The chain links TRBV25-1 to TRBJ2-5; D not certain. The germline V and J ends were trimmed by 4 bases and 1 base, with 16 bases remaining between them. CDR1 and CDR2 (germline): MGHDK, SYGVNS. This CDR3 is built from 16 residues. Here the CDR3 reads CASSAELPVLQETQYF. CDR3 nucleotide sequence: TGTGCCAGCAGTGCAGAGCTTCCAGTCCTCCAAGAGACCCAGTACTTC.

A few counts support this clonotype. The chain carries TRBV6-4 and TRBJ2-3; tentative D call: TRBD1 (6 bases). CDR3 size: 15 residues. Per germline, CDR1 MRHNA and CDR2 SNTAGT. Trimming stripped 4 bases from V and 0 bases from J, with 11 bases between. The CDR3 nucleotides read TGTGCCAGCAGTGCCCGGACAGCTAGCACAGATACGCAGTATTTT. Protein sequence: CASSARTASTDTQYF.

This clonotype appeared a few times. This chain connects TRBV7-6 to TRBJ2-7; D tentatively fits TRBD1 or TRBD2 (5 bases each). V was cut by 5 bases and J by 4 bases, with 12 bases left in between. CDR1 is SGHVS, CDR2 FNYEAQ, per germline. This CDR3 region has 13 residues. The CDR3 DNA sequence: TGTGCCAGCAGCCCACAGAGGGGTTACGAGCAGTACTTC. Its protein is CASSPQRGYEQYF.

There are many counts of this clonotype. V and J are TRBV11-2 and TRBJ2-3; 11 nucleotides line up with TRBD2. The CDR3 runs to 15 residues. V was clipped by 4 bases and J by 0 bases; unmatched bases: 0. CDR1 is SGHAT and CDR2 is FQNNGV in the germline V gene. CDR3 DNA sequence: TGTGCCAGCAGCTCTAGCGGGGGGAGCACAGATACGCAGTATTTT. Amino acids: CASSSSGGSTDTQYF.